These 21 T cell receptor beta chains share one sample of origin, sequenced in a study of identical twins. MiXCR was run by TCRdb on the 5' RACE reads, yielding one entry per CDR3 protein. This table holds roughly 1,500,000 distinct CDR3 sequences, about 30% found once. Sequenced: cord blood. Source of these receptors: a newborn girl in good health.

The rearrangement joins TRBV6-6 to TRBJ2-1; no definite D call. Germline V gene sequence: CDR1 MNHNY, CDR2 SVGAGI (reference sequence). V shed 10 bases and J shed 3 bases, with 13 bases lying between them. The CDR3 sequence is 13 residues long. In DNA form, the CDR3 reads TGTGCCACCATCCGGACGGGCTACAATGAGCAGTTCTTC. It codes for CATIRTGYNEQFF.

A few counts support this clonotype. This rearrangement joins TRBV5-8 to TRBJ2-7, with D perhaps matching TRBD1 (5 bases). The germline V and J ends were trimmed by 3 bases and 0 bases, with 16 bases remaining between them. The CDR3 spans 16 residues. Germline CDR1 and CDR2: SGHTS and YDEGEE. This chain's CDR3 is CASSWKGLKGSYEQYF. The CDR3 DNA reads TGTGCCAGCAGCTGGAAGGGGTTGAAGGGCTCCTACGAGCAGTACTTC.

This clonotype was picked up many times. The genes are TRBV29-1 and TRBJ1-5; D is unresolved. Trimming stripped 4 bases from V and 1 base from J, with 8 bases between. Germline V gene sequence: CDR1 SQVTM, CDR2 ANQGSEA. The CDR3 runs 13 residues. The CDR3 nucleotides read TGCAGCGTTGCGGACTTCAGCAATCAGCCCCAGCATTTT. It specifies CSVADFSNQPQHF. The whole variable domain, remainder taken from reference TRBV29-1 and TRBJ1-5, is SAVISQKPSRDICQRGTSLTIQCQVDSQVTMMFWYRQQPGQSLTLIATANQGSEATYESGFVIDKFPISRPNLTFSTLTVSNMSPEDSSIYLCSVADFSNQPQHFGDGTRLSIL.

The gene calls are TRBV6-1 and TRBJ2-7, with D perhaps matching TRBD2 (6 bases). This CDR3 has 15 residues. V was clipped by 6 bases and J by 0 bases, with 15 bases between them. Looked up from germline, CDR1 is MNHNS and CDR2 is SASEGT. CDR3 protein: CASRRDFVFSYEQYF. As DNA, the CDR3 is TGTGCCAGCAGACGGGACTTCGTATTCTCCTACGAGCAGTACTTC.

As to this clonotype: At one boundary the junction diverges from the germline segment, which might be a read error. This chain connects TRBV28 to TRBJ2-4; 8 nucleotides align to TRBD1. The J call may be mistaken, given a closer DNA end match to TRBJ2-7. Germline CDR1 and CDR2: MDHEN and SYDVKM. This CDR3 is built from 12 residues. This chain's CDR3 is CAGSLTGAEQYF. The DNA for the CDR3 is TGTGCCGGCAGTTTGACAGGGGCCGAGCAGTACTTC.

This chain joins TRBV5-1 and TRBJ2-1, with D possibly matching TRBD1 (7 bases). Germline V gene sequence: CDR1 SGHRS, CDR2 YFSETQ. V gave up 1 base and J gave up 9 bases, with 14 bases separating them. The CDR3 sequence is 14 residues long. CDR3 sequence (DNA): TGCGCCAGCAGCTTGTCGGGAGCAGGGGGTGAGCAGTTCTTC. Its protein is CASSLSGAGGEQFF.

The CDR3 protein is CASSPPHNYGYTF. In nucleotides, the CDR3 is TGTGCCAGCAGCCCCCCGCATAACTATGGCTACACCTTC. The chain links TRBV7-2 to TRBJ1-2; D gene unclear. Germline assignment: CDR1 SGHTA and CDR2 FQGNSA. Trimming stripped 5 bases from V and 1 base from J, with 8 bases between. The CDR3 consists of 13 residues.

The sample holds a few counts of this clonotype. J is TRBJ1-4 and V is TRBV6-1, with 8 bases that match TRBD1. The CDR3 has 15 residues. Trimming took 8 bases from V and 2 from J; bases not matched to a gene: 7. From germline, CDR1 is MNHNS and CDR2 SASEGT. The CDR3 DNA reads TGTGCCAGCGGCATCAGGACAGGGACTAATGAAAAACTGTTTTTT. It encodes CASGIRTGTNEKLFF.

V is TRBV6-6 and J is TRBJ2-5; 7 bases align to TRBD2. Germline lookup yields CDR1 MNHNY and CDR2 SVGAGI (reference sequence). The CDR3 loop spans 14 amino acids. The V and J ends lost 2 bases and 5 bases, in that order; junction bases with no gene match: 5. The CDR3 region is CASSYPGRWETQYF. The CDR3 nucleotides are TGTGCCAGCAGTTACCCCGGGAGGTGGGAGACCCAGTACTTC.

The J gene is TRBJ2-2, the V gene TRBV6-2 or TRBV6-3; 11 nucleotides line up with TRBD2. The trim removed 1 base at V and 10 bases at J, leaving 5 bases unmatched. Germline CDR1 is MNHEY and CDR2 is SVGEGT. CDR3 length: 15 amino acids. The CDR3 region has the DNA TGTGCCAGCAGTTACTTTTCGGGACTAGCGGAGGAGCTGTTTTTT. Its protein product is CASSYFSGLAEELFF.

This clonotype occurred a few times. V usage is TRBV20-1 and J usage is TRBJ2-1; D not certain. CDR3 length: 15 amino acids. V was trimmed by 3 bases and J by 6 bases, leaving 18 bases between them. CDR1 DFQATT and CDR2 SNEGSKA come from the germline V gene (reference sequence). The CDR3 is CSASSYLTPLNEQFF. CDR3 in DNA: TGCAGTGCTAGCTCTTACTTAACCCCACTCAATGAGCAGTTCTTC.

The chain recombines TRBV20-1 with TRBJ2-5, with D perhaps matching TRBD2 (7 bases). Trimming removed 3 bases at V and 2 bases at J, with 16 bases between. Germline loops: CDR1 DFQATT, CDR2 SNEGSKA (reference sequence). This CDR3 spans 15 amino acids. The chain's CDR3 is CSASLGGRPQETQYF. For the CDR3, the DNA is TGCAGTGCTAGCCTCGGGGGGCGCCCACAAGAGACCCAGTACTTC.

This sequence joins TRBV14 and TRBJ2-2; D possibly corresponds to TRBD1 (6 bases). From germline, CDR1 is SGHDN and CDR2 FVKESK. This CDR3 is 14 amino acids long. V lost 4 bases, J lost 5 bases, and 11 bases lay in between. The CDR3 spells CASSRTRGTGELFF. The CDR3 DNA is TGTGCCAGCAGCCGCACCAGGGGAACCGGGGAGCTGTTTTTT.

This rearrangement joins TRBV6-6 to TRBJ2-3, with TRBD1 matching 7 bases. Trimming at V came to 5 bases and at J to 0 bases, leaving 5 bases not matched to a gene. This CDR3 comprises 15 residues. Germline V gives CDR1 MNHNY, CDR2 SVGAGI (reference sequence). CDR3 sequence: CASSQTGFSTDTQYF. CDR3 DNA: TGTGCCAGCAGTCAGACAGGGTTTAGCACAGATACGCAGTATTTT.

This chain connects TRBV20-1 to TRBJ2-1; no reliable D call. Between the trimmed V and J ends, which lost 3 bases and 4 bases, there was a span of 10 bases. This CDR3 is 13 amino acids long. Germline assignment: CDR1 DFQATT and CDR2 SNEGSKA (reference sequence). CDR3 DNA: TGCAGTGCTAGGATCTCGATGTACAATGAGCAGTTCTTC. Its protein product is CSARISMYNEQFF.

This clonotype was seen a handful of times. V and J are TRBV4-1 and TRBJ2-1, with D possibly TRBD2 on 6 matching bases. The V end lost 1 base, the J end lost 4 bases, and 11 bases lay between the germline ends. CDR1 is MGHRA and CDR2 is YSYEKL in the germline V gene. The CDR3 runs 15 residues. The CDR3, as DNA: TGCGCCAGCAGCCAAGCTCGGGGGAGGTACAATGAGCAGTTCTTC. It is translated as CASSQARGRYNEQFF.

This clonotype was seen a handful of times. The chain links TRBV5-1 to TRBJ1-2; 8 bases line up with TRBD1. CDR1 and CDR2 (germline): SGHRS, YFSETQ. After removal of 6 bases from V and 6 bases from J, the junction contained 10 bases not matched to a gene. This CDR3 region has 14 residues. The CDR3, as DNA: TGCGCCAGCATCGAGCCGGGACAGGTTAATGGCTACACCTTC. This sequence encodes CASIEPGQVNGYTF.

The rearrangement uses TRBV6-1 and TRBJ2-5, with TRBD1 matching over 7 bases. CDR1 is MNHNS and CDR2 is SASEGT in the germline V gene. This CDR3 contains 13 residues. V shed 6 bases, J shed 7 bases, and the junction held 8 bases outside the gene matches. The CDR3 spells CASSLTGEGTQYF. The CDR3 DNA reads as TGTGCCAGCAGCCTAACAGGGGAAGGGACCCAGTACTTC.

This clonotype has just one count. This rearrangement joins TRBV3-1 to TRBJ2-4; 13 bases map to TRBD2. The J call may be faulty, since TRBJ2-7 better matches the DNA end. The length of the CDR3 is 14 residues. Germline assignment: CDR1 LGHDT and CDR2 YNNKEL (reference sequence). CDR3 protein: CASSRTSGSCEQYF. The CDR3 DNA is TGTGCCAGCAGCCGGACTAGCGGGAGTTGCGAGCAGTACTTC.

This chain uses TRBV2 with TRBJ2-1, with 10 bases identical to TRBD2. V was clipped by 6 bases and J by 6 bases; unmatched bases: 8. The germline gives CDR1 SNHLY, CDR2 FYNNEI. The CDR3 is 15 amino acids. This chain's CDR3 is CASRVAGGFGNEQFF. CDR3 in DNA: TGTGCCAGCAGAGTAGCGGGAGGATTTGGCAATGAGCAGTTCTTC. The full variable domain, in which reference TRBV2 and TRBJ2-1 provide the parts outside the CDR3, is EPEVTQTPSHQVTQMGQEVILRCVPISNHLYFYWYRQILGQKVEFLVSFYNNEISEKSEIFDDQFSVERPDGSNFTLKIRSTKLEDSAMYFCASRVAGGFGNEQFFGPGTRLTVL.

This clonotype was counted at least ten times. V gene TRBV27 combines with J gene TRBJ1-6; D is undetermined. Germline values: CDR1 MNHEY, CDR2 SMNVEV (reference sequence). V lost 7 bases, J lost 0 bases, and 4 bases lay in between. This CDR3 region has 13 residues. The CDR3 protein is CASTSSYNSPLHF. The CDR3 DNA sequence: TGTGCCAGCACCAGCTCCTATAATTCACCCCTCCACTTT.